This record looks at one T cell receptor beta chain sequence and its context. Naive-designated CD8 cells lacked CD45RO, were positively enriched for CCR7, and omitted terminally differentiated effector memory CD45RA+ cells. The sample originates from a study of shared clonotypes between healthy human individuals. Germline assignment: CDR1 PRHDT and CDR2 FYEKMQ (reference sequence). This CDR3 spans 17 amino acids. The junction had 10 bases not matched to a gene; V was cut back by 4 bases and J by 3 bases. Some clones are missing from TCRdb's copy, which holds only in-frame ones; the method was immunoSEQ multiplex PCR. The sample contains about 2 million clones, approximately 94% of which appear only once.

The rearrangement links TRBV13 to TRBJ1-1; the match to TRBD1 covers 11 bases. This receptor was identified in a man between 18 and 35 years old in good health. Source material: naive CD8+ T cells sorted from blood. The CDR3 nucleotides are TGTGCCAGCAGCTCCTCAACCGGGACAGGGGGGGACACTGAAGCTTTCTTT. It specifies CASSSSTGTGGDTEAFF. Together with reference TRBV13 and TRBJ1-1, the CDR3 gives the full variable domain: AAGVIQSPRHLIKEKRETATLKCYPIPRHDTVYWYQQGPGQDPQFLISFYEKMQSDKGSIPDRFSAQQFSDYHSELNMSSLELGDSALYFCASSSSTGTGGDTEAFFGQGTRLTVV.